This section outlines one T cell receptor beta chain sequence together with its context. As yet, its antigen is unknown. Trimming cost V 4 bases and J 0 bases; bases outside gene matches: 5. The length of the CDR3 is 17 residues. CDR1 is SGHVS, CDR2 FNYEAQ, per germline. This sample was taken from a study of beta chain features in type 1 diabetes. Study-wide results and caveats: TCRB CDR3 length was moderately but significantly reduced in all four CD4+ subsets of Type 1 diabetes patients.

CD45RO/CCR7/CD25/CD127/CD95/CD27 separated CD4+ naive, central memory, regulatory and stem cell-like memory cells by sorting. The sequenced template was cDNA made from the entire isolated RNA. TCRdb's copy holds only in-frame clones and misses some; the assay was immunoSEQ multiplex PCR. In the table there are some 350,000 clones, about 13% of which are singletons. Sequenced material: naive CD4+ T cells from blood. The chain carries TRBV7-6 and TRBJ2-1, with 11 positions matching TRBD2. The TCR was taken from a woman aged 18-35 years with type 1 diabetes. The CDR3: CASSSFSGRASYNEQFF. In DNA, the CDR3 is TGTGCCAGCAGCTCCTTTAGCGGGAGGGCCTCCTACAATGAGCAGTTCTTC. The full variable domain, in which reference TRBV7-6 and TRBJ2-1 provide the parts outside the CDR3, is GAGVSQSPRYKVTKRGQDVALRCDPISGHVSLYWYRQALGQGPEFLTYFNYEAQQDKSGLPNDRFSAERPEGSISTLTIQRTEQRDSAMYRCASSSFSGRASYNEQFFGPGTRLTVL.